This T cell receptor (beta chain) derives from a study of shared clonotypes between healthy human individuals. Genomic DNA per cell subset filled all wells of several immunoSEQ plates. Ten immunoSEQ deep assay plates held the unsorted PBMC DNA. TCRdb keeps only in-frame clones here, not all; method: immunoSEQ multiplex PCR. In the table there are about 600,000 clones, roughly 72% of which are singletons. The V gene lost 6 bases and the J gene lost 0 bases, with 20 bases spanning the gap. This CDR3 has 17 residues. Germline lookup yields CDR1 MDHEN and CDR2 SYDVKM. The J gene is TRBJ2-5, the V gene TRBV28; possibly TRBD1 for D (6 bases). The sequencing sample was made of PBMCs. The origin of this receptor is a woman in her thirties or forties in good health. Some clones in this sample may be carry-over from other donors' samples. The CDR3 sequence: CASSDPRTATYQETQYF. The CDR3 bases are TGTGCCAGCAGCGACCCACGGACAGCTACATACCAAGAGACCCAGTACTTC.